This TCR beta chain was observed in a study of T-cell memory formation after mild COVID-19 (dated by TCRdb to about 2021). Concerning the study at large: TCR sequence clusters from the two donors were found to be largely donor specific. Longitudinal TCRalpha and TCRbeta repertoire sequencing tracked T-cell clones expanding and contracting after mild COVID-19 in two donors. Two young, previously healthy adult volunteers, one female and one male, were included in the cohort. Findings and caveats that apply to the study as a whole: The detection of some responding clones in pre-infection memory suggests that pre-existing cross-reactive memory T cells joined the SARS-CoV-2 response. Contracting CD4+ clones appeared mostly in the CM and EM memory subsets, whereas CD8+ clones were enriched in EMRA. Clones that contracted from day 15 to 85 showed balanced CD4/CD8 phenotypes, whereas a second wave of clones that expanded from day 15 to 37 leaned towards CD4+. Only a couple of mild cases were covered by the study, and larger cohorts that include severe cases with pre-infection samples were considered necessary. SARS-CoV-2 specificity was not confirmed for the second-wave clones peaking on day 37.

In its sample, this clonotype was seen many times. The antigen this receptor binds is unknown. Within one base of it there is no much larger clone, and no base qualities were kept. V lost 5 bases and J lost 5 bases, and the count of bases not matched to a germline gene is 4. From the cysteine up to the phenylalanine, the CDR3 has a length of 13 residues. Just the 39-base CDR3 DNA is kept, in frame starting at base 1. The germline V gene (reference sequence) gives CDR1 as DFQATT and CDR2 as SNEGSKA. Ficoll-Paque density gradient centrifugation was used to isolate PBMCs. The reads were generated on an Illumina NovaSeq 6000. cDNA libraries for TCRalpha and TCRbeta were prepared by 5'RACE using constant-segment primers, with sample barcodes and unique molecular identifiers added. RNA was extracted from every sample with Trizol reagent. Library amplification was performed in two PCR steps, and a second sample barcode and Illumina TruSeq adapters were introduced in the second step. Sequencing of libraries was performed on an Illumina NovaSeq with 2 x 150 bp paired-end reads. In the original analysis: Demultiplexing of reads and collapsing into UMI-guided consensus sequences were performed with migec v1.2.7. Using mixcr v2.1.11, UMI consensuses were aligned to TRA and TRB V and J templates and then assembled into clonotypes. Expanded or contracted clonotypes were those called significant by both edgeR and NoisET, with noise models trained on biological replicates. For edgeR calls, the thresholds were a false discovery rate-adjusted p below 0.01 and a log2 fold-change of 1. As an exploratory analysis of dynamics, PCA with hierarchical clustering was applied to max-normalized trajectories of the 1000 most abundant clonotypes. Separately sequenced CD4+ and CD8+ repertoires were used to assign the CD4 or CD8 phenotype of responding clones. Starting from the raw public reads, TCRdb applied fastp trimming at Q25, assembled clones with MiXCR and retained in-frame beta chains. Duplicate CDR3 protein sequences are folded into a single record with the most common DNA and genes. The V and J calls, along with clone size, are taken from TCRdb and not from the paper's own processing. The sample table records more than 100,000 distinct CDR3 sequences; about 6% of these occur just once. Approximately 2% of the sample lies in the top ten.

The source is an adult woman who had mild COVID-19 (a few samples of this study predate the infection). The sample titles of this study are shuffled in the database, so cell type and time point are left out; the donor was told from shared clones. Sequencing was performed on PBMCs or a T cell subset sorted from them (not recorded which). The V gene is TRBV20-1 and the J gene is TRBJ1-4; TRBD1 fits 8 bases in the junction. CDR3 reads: CSAGTGVNEKLFF. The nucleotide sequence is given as TGCAGTGCTGGGACAGGCGTAAATGAAAAACTGTTTTTT.